The text below deals with one T cell receptor beta chain. Its target is unknown. This entry comes from a study of T cells after yellow fever vaccination. Across the study: Preparing low-cell-number fractions relied on SMART-Seq v4 Ultra Low Input.

Whole-study findings and limits: Sorted repertoires could include abundant contaminating clonotypes from bulk cells.

5'RACE template switching added a universal primer site and UMIs to TCR cDNA. Each CDR3 protein gets one entry after TCRdb re-called the 5' RACE reads with MiXCR. The sample has a few hundred thousand distinct CDR3 sequences; around 6.8% are singletons. V lost 10 bases to trimming and J lost 0 bases; unmatched junction nucleotides: 11. The CDR3 length is 15 residues. The V gene's germline CDR1 is SNHLY and CDR2 FYNNEI. The V gene is TRBV2, the J gene TRBJ1-1, with TRBD1 identical over 7 bases. The clonotype comes from a man aged 18 to 29 who received the YFV17D yellow fever vaccine. The material was PBMCs, obtained roughly 47 days after the first yellow fever vaccination. The CDR3 here is CATQGVSGMNTEAFF. The CDR3 DNA is TGTGCCACGCAGGGGGTGTCAGGGATGAACACTGAAGCTTTCTTT.